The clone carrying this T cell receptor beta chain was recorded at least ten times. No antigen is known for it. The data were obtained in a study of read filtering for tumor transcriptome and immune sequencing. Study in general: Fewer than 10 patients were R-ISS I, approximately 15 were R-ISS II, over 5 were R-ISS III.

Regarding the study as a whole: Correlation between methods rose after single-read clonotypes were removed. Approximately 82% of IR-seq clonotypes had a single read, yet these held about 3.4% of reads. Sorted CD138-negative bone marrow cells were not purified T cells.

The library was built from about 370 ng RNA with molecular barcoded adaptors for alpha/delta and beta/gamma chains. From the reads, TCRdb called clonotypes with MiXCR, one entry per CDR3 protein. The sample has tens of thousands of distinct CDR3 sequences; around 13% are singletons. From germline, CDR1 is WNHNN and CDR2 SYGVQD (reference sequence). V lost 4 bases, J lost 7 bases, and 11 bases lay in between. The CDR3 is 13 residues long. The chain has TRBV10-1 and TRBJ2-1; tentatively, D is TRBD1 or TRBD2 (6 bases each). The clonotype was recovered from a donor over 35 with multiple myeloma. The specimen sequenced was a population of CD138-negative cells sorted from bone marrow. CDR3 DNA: TGCGCCAGCAGTGTTAAGGGGGGAAATGAGCAGTTCTTC. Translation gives CASSVKGGNEQFF.